This TCR beta chain was sequenced in a study of T cells in tuberculosis. Clones were read by immunoSEQ multiplex PCR, and TCRdb kept only the in-frame ones, dropping some. The table records about 36,000 clones, nearly 95% of them present only once. Germline-derived CDR1 and CDR2 are MNHNS and SASEGT. There are 15 residues in the CDR3. The J segment lost 2 bases and the V segment lost 6 bases, leaving 6 bases of the junction unmatched. Sequencing was performed on PBMCs. This receptor was taken from a donor under 30 with latent tuberculosis or without tuberculosis infection. V gene TRBV6-1 combines with J gene TRBJ2-7; 11 bases map to TRBD2. The CDR3: CASSVLAGDPYEQYF. CDR3 sequence (DNA): TGTGCCAGCAGCGTACTAGCGGGGGACCCCTACGAGCAGTACTTC.